The source of this T cell receptor beta chain is a study of blood T cell repertoires in COVID-19. Study details: Samples taken during acute and convalescent COVID-19 were collected in the United States, Italy and Spain. In each case, the material was cDNA or gDNA derived from T cells, B-cell-depleted T cells, or PBMCs.

Authors' data handling: Reference gene primer amplification yielded estimated nucleated cell counts. Generated by immunoSEQ multiplex PCR, the TCRdb table keeps only in-frame clones and is missing some. Clonal size and the V and J genes are those of that table, whereas D and trimming came from the DNA. The top ten hold roughly 8.9% of the sample, which has 150,000 to 180,000 clones, roughly 84% seen once. V lost 5 bases and J lost 5, with 10 bases in between. The V gene's germline CDR1 is SGHTA and CDR2 FQGTGA. There are 13 residues in the CDR3. The sequenced material came from peripheral blood. This sequence was found in a woman aged 50 to 60 with acute or convalescent COVID-19. The V and J genes are TRBV7-3 and TRBJ2-1; D is possibly TRBD2 (5 bases). The CDR3 sequence: CASSLDLDNEQFF. CDR3 sequence (DNA): TGTGCCAGCAGCCTGGACTTGGACAATGAGCAGTTCTTC.